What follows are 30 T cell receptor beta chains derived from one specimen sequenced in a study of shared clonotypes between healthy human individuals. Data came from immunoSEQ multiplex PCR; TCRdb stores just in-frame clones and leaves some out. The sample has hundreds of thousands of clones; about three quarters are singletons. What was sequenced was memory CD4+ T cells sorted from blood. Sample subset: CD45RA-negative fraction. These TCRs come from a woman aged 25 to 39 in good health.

The CDR3 nucleotides read TGTGCCAGCAGTCGAACAGGGAATGGTCCCTACGAGCAGTACTTC. Its protein is CASSRTGNGPYEQYF. The rearrangement links TRBV27 to TRBJ2-7, with a tentative D call TRBD1 (6 bases). The germline V and J ends were trimmed by 5 bases and 2 bases, with 16 bases remaining between them. Germline-derived CDR1 and CDR2 are MNHEY and SMNVEV (reference sequence). CDR3 length: 15 amino acids.

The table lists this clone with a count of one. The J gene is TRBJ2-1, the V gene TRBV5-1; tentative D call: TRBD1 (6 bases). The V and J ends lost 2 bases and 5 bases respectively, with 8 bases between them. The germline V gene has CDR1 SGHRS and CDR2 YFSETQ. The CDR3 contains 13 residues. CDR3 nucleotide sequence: TGCGCCAGCAGCTTTACAGGGAACAATGAGCAGTTCTTC. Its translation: CASSFTGNNEQFF. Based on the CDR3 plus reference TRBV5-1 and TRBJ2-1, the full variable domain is KAGVTQTPRYLIKTRGQQVTLSCSPISGHRSVSWYQQTPGQGLQFLFEYFSETQRNKGNFPGRFSGRQFSNSRSEMNVSTLELGDSALYLCASSFTGNNEQFFGPGTRLTVL.

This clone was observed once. CDR3: CASRGDGAPHGYTF. The DNA of the CDR3 is TGTGCCAGCAGGGGGGACGGAGCCCCTCATGGCTACACCTTC. This chain joins TRBV2 and TRBJ1-2; a possible D gene is TRBD1 (5 bases). The CDR3 extends over 14 amino acids. Germline V gene lookup returns CDR1 SNHLY and CDR2 FYNNEI. The ends were cut back, 6 bases at V and 6 bases at J, with 17 bases in the middle. Drawing the rest from reference TRBV2 and TRBJ1-2, the complete variable domain is EPEVTQTPSHQVTQMGQEVILRCVPISNHLYFYWYRQILGQKVEFLVSFYNNEISEKSEIFDDQFSVERPDGSNFTLKIRSTKLEDSAMYFCASRGDGAPHGYTFGSGTRLTVV.

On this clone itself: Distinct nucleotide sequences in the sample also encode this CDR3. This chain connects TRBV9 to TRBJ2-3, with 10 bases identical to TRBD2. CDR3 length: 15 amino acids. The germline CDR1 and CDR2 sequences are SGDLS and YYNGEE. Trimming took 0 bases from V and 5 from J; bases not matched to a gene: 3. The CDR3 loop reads CASSVGLAGEDTQYF. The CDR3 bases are TGTGCCAGCAGCGTAGGGCTAGCGGGAGAAGATACGCAGTATTTT.

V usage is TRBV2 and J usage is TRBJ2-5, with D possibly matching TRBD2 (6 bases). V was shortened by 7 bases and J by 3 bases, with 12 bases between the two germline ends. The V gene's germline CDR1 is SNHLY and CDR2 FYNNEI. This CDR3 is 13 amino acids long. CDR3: CASNREREETQYF. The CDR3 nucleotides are TGTGCCAGCAACCGGGAGCGGGAAGAGACCCAGTACTTC.

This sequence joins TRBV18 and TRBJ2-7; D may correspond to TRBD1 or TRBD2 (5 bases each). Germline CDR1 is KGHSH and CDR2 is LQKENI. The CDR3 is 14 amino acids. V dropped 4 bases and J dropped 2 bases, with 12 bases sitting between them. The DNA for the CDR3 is TGTGCCAGCTCACTCCGGGACGGACCCTACGAGCAGTACTTC. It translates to CASSLRDGPYEQYF.

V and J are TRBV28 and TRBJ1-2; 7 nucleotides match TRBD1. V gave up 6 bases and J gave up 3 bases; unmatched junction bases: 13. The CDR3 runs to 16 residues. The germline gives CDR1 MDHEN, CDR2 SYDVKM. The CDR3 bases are TGTGCCAGCAGCTTAACCGGGACAGTTCTTTACTATGGCTACACCTTC. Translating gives CASSLTGTVLYYGYTF.

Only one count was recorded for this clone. The CDR3 DNA reads TGCGCCAGCAGTCCCATTGAAAAACTGTTTTTT. Translating it yields CASSPIEKLFF. The J gene is TRBJ1-4, the V gene TRBV23-1, with no clear D. TRBV23-1 is an ORF; its function is uncertain. The CDR3 has 11 residues. Trimming pared 4 bases from V and 7 bases from J, leaving 4 bases between.

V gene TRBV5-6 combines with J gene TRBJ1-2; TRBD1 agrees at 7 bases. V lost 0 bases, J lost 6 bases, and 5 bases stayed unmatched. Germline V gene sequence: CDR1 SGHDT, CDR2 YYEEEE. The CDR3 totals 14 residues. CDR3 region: CASSLGPQGDGYTF. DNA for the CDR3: TGTGCCAGCAGCTTGGGGCCCCAGGGGGATGGCTACACCTTC. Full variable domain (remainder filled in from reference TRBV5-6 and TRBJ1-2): DAGVTQSPTHLIKTRGQQVTLRCSPKSGHDTVSWYQQALGQGPQFIFQYYEEEERQRGNFPDRFSGHQFPNYSSELNVNALLLGDSALYLCASSLGPQGDGYTFGSGTRLTVV.

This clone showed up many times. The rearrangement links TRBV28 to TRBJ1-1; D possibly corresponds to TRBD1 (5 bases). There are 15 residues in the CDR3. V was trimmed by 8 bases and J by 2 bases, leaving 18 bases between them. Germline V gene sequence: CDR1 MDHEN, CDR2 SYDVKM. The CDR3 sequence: CASLPGTATNTEAFF. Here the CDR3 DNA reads TGTGCCAGCCTACCTGGGACGGCAACAAACACTGAAGCTTTCTTT.

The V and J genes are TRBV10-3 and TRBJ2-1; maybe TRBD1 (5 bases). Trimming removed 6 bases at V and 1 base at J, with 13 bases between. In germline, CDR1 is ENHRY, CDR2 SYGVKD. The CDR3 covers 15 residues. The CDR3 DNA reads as TGTGCCATCAGCCCAGGGATAGCTTCCTACAATGAGCAGTTCTTC. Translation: CAISPGIASYNEQFF.

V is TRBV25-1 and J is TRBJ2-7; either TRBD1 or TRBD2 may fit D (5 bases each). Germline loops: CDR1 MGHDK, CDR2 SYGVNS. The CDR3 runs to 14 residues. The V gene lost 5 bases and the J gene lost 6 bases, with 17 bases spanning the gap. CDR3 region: CASSQGTGLGEQYF. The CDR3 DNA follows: TGTGCCAGCAGTCAAGGGACCGGGTTAGGCGAGCAGTACTTC.

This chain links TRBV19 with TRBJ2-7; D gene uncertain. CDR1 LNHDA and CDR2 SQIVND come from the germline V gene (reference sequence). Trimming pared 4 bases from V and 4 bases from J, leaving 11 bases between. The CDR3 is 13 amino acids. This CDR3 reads CASSSGTDYEQYF. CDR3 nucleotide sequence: TGTGCCAGTAGTAGTGGCACGGATTACGAGCAGTACTTC.

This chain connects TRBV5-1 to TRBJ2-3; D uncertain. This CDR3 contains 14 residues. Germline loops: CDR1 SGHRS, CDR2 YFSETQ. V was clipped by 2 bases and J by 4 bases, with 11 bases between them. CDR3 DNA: TGCGCCAGCAGCTTTGGGGATGCCCCAGATACGCAGTATTTT. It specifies CASSFGDAPDTQYF.

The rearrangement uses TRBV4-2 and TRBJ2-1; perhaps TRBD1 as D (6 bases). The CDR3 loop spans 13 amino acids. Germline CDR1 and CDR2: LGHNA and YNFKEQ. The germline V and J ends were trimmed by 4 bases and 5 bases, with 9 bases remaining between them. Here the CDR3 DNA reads TGTGCCAGCAGCCCCGGGACAAACAATGAGCAGTTCTTC. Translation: CASSPGTNNEQFF.

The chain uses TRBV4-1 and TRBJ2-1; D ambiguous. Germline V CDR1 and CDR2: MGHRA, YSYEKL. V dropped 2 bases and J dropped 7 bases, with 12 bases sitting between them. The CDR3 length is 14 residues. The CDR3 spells CASSQSSLANEQFF. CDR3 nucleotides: TGCGCCAGCAGCCAATCTTCACTTGCTAATGAGCAGTTCTTC.

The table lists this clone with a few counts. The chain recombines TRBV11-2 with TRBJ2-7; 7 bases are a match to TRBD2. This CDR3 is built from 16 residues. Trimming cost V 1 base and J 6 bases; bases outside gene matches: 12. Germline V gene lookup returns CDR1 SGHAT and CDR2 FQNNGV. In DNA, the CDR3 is TGTGCCAGCAGCTTAGGAGGGAGGGCCCATTTCTTCGAGCAGTACTTC. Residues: CASSLGGRAHFFEQYF.

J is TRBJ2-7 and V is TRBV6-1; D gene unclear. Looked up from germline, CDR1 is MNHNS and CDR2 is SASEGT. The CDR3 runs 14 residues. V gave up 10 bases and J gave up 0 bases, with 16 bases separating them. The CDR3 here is CATRADVSSYEQYF. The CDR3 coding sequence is TGTGCCACCCGGGCGGACGTAAGCTCCTACGAGCAGTACTTC.

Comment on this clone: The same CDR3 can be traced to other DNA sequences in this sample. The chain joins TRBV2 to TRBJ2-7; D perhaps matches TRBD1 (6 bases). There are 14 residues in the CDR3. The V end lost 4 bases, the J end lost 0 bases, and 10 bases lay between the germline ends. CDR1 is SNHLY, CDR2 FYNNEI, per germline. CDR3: CASSVDRSSYEQYF. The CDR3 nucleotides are TGTGCCAGCAGTGTCGACAGGAGCTCCTACGAGCAGTACTTC.

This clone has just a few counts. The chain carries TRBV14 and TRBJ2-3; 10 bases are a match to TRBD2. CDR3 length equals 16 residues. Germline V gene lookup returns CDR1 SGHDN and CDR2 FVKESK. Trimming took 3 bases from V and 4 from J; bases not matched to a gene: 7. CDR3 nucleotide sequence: TGTGCCAGCAGCCACGGGACTAGCGCGGTGGCAGATACGCAGTATTTT. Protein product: CASSHGTSAVADTQYF. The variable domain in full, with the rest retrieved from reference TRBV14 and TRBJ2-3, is EAGVTQFPSHSVIEKGQTVTLRCDPISGHDNLYWYRRVMGKEIKFLLHFVKESKQDESGMPNNRFLAERTGGTYSTLKVQPAELEDSGVYFCASSHGTSAVADTQYFGPGTRLTVL.

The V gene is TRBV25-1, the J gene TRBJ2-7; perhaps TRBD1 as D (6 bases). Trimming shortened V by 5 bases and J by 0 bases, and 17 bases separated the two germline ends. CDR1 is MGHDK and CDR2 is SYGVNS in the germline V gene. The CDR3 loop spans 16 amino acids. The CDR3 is CASSQGSDRGSYEQYF. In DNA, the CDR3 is TGTGCCAGCAGTCAAGGGTCGGACAGAGGCTCCTACGAGCAGTACTTC.

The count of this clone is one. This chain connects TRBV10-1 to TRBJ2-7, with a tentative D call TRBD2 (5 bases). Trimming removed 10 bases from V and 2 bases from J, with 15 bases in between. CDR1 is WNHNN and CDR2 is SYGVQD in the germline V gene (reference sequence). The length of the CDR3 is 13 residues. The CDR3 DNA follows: TGCGCCACCCGACCGAGGGCCACCTACGAGCAGTACTTC. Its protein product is CATRPRATYEQYF.

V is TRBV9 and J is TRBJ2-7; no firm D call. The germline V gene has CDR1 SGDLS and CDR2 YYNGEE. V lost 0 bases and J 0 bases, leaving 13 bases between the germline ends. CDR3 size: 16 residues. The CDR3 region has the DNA TGTGCCAGCAGCGTAGCAGACATGTCGAACTCCTACGAGCAGTACTTC. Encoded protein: CASSVADMSNSYEQYF.

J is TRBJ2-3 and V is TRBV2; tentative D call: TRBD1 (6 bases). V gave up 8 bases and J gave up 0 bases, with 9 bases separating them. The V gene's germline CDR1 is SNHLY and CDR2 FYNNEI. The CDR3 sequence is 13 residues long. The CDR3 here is CASWTESTDTQYF. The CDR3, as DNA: TGTGCCAGCTGGACAGAAAGCACAGATACGCAGTATTTT.

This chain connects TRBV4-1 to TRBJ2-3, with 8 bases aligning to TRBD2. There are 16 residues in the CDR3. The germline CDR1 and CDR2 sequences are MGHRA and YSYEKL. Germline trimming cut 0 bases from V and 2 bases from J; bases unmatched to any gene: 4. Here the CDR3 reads CASSQEPSGHTDTQYF. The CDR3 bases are TGCGCCAGCAGCCAAGAACCTAGCGGGCACACAGATACGCAGTATTTT.

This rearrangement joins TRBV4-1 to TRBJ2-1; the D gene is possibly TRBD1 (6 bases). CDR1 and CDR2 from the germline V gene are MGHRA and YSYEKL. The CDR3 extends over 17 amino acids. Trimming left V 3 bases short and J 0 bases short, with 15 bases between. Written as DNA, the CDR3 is TGCGCCAGCAGCCAGGTAATGGGGGCCAGCTCCTACAATGAGCAGTTCTTC. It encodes CASSQVMGASSYNEQFF.

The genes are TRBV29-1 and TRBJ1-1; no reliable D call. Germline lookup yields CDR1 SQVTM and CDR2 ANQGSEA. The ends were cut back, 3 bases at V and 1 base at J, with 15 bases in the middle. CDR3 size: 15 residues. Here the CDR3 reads CSVDGSRVANTEAFF. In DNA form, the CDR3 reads TGCAGCGTTGATGGTTCAAGGGTTGCGAACACTGAAGCTTTCTTT.

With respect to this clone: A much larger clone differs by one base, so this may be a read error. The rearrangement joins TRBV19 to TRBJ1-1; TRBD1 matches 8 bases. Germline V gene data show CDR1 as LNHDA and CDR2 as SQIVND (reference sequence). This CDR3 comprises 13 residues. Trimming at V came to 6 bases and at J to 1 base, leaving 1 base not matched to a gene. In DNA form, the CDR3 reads TGTGCCAGTAGAGGACAGGGGAACACTGAAGCTTTCTTT. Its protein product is CASRGQGNTEAFF.

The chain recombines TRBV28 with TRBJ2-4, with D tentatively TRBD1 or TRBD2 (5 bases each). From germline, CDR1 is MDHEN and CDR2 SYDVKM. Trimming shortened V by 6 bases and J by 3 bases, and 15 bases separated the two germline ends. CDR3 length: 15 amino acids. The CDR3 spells CASRAPGAGKNIQYF. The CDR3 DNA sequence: TGTGCCAGCAGGGCTCCCGGGGCTGGCAAAAACATTCAGTACTTC. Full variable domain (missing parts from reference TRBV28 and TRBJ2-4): DVKVTQSSRYLVKRTGEKVFLECVQDMDHENMFWYRQDPGLGLRLIYFSYDVKMKEKGDIPEGYSVSREKKERFSLILESASTNQTSMYLCASRAPGAGKNIQYFGAGTRLSVL.

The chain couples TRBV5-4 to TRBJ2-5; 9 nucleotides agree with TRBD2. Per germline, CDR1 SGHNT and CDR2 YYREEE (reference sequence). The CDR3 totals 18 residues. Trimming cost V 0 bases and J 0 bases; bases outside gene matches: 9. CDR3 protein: CASSLGGLAPQYQETQYF. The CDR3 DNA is TGTGCCAGCAGCTTGGGGGGACTAGCTCCTCAGTACCAAGAGACCCAGTACTTC.